The 5 T cell receptor beta chains below were found in one sample sequenced in a study of cytomegalovirus exposure and HLA in healthy donors. The PCR employed 60 Vbeta primers together with 13 Jbeta primers. Sequencing used immunoSEQ multiplex PCR; TCRdb keeps in-frame clones, though not all of them. Altogether under 200,000 clones are present, approximately 70% being singletons, with the ten largest covering roughly 1.9%. Sequences were obtained from PBMCs. These receptors were taken from a woman aged 25 to 39 in good health and CMV-seronegative.

This clone was seen only a few times. The rearrangement joins TRBV19 to TRBJ1-5; no reliable D call. Germline CDR1 LNHDA, CDR2 SQIVND (reference sequence). Between the trimmed V and J ends, which lost 2 bases and 5 bases, there was a span of 13 bases. The CDR3 runs 15 residues. CDR3 DNA: TGTGCCAGTAGTATAACTGGAGGCCCCGATCAGCCCCAGCATTTT. Its protein is CASSITGGPDQPQHF.

The CDR3 region has the DNA TGTGCCAGCAGCTTGGTCGGGACTACCCTTTACAATGAGCAGTTCTTC. Residues: CASSLVGTTLYNEQFF. This chain connects TRBV5-4 to TRBJ2-1, with 7 positions matching TRBD2. The ends lost 0 bases at V and 4 bases at J; junction bases unmatched: 7. This CDR3 is built from 16 residues. Germline loops: CDR1 SGHNT, CDR2 YYREEE (reference sequence). Looking up the rest from reference TRBV5-4 and TRBJ2-1 gives the full variable domain: ETGVTQSPTHLIKTRGQQVTLRCSSQSGHNTVSWYQQALGQGPQFIFQYYREEENGRGNFPPRFSGLQFPNYSSELNVNALELDDSALYLCASSLVGTTLYNEQFFGPGTRLTVL.

This clone was seen just once. CDR3 sequence (DNA): TGTGCCAGCAGCCCGGGAGGGGCACGAACCTATGGCTACACCTTC. This translates into CASSPGGARTYGYTF. This rearrangement joins TRBV27 to TRBJ1-2, with D perhaps matching TRBD1 (5 bases). Trimming shortened V by 6 bases and J by 4 bases, and 18 bases separated the two germline ends. Per the germline V gene, CDR1 is MNHEY and CDR2 is SMNVEV (reference sequence). The CDR3 contains 15 residues.

The table lists this clone with a few counts. J is TRBJ2-7 and V is TRBV7-2; the match to TRBD2 covers 7 bases. The CDR3 runs 15 residues. V shed 1 base, J shed 2 bases, and the junction held 5 bases outside the gene matches. CDR1 and CDR2 (germline): SGHTA, FQGNSA. The CDR3 DNA follows: TGTGCCAGCAGCTTAGGGCTAGCGGAGCCCTACGAGCAGTACTTC. This gives the protein CASSLGLAEPYEQYF.

The rearrangement links TRBV18 to TRBJ2-1; 12 positions agree with TRBD2. Germline V gene lookup returns CDR1 KGHSH and CDR2 LQKENI. The CDR3 length is 15 residues. J gave up 5 bases and V 2 bases, and 1 base lay outside the gene matches. In DNA form, the CDR3 reads TGTGCCAGCTCACCAAGACTAGCGGGAGACAATGAGCAGTTCTTC. Its protein product is CASSPRLAGDNEQFF.